This T cell receptor beta chain was documented in a study of T-cell memory formation after mild COVID-19. Whole-study context: TCR clusters were mostly donor specific.

TCRdb itself ran the 5' RACE reads through MiXCR, one entry per CDR3 protein. The sample lists over 70,000 distinct CDR3 sequences; roughly 16% were seen once. The source material was PBMCs or a T cell subset sorted from them (not recorded which). The source of this sequence is a man aged 18 to 29 who had mild COVID-19 (a few samples of this study predate the infection). Cell type and time point are not known.

The DNA of the CDR3 is TGTGCCAGCAGCTCGTCACCCTCGTCGAATGAGCAGTTCTTC. It specifies CASSSSPSSNEQFF. V is TRBV7-3 and J is TRBJ2-1; D not resolved. CDR1 and CDR2 from the germline V gene are SGHTA and FQGTGA. Trimming removed 4 bases from V and 7 bases from J, with 14 bases in between. The CDR3 spans 14 residues.